Detailed here is one TCR beta chain. The specificity of this receptor is unknown. Reading from cysteine to phenylalanine, the CDR3 counts 13 amino acids. The DNA is not on file. Sequences SGHVS (CDR1) and FNYEAQ (CDR2) are obtained from the germline V gene. The data originate from a study of T cells expressing NK-cell markers (dated by TCRdb to about 2020). For the wider study: TCR beta-chain repertoires were profiled in sorted CD3+CD56+NKG2C+, CD3+CD56+NKG2C- and CD3+CD56-NKG2C+ T-cell subsets from eight donors. Among the eight sequenced donors, only one was HCMV-seronegative, while the other seven were HCMV-seropositive. The study sequenced eight donors, all healthy volunteers chosen at random: three men and five women. Libraries were sequenced as 2 x 150 bp reads on Illumina HiSeq 2000/2500, MiSeq or NextSeq.

To determine HCMV serostatus, a commercial ELISA kit was used to detect HCMV-specific IgG in serum. Ficoll density gradient centrifugation was used to isolate peripheral blood mononuclear cells from blood. Study-wide conclusions, independent of this receptor: Whether the expanded NKG2C-expressing T cell clones were specific for HCMV antigens was left unclear. Those dominant clonotypes were again the most abundant among CD3+CD56-NKG2C+ cells in a few donors, at about 25-60.1%. In a handful of donors, the dominant CD3+CD56+NKG2C+ clonotypes were found to rank among the top 10 CD8+ clonotypes and to make up about 1.0-8% of CD8+ T cells.

For sequencing, an Illumina HiSeq 2000 was employed. TCR beta cDNA libraries were made by 5'RACE template switching that added a universal primer site and unique molecular identifiers. Synthesis of cDNA was primed from the TCR beta constant segment and was followed by two consecutive PCR amplification steps. Under the source paper's analysis protocol: Reads were demultiplexed and grouped by UMI with MIGEC, and clonotypes were assembled and quantified with MiTCR. Only TCR cDNA sequences supported by at least two reads were kept to exclude erroneous sequences. Downstream repertoire analysis used the tcR package, and clonotypes were matched across fractions by CDR3 nucleotide sequence plus V segment. Antigen specificity was annotated against VDJdb with VDJmatch, allowing one amino acid substitution in CDR3. Each entry corresponds to one CDR3 protein sequence from reads that TCRdb reprocessed, and DNA is not given. TCRdb, not the authors, supplied the V and J calls. The table for this sample records about 550,000 distinct CDR3 sequences. The ten most abundant clones make up under 4.5% of the sample.

The chain is made from TRBV7-6 and TRBJ2-3. The source of this sequence is a man younger than 35 in good health. Donor details come from another sample of the same person, matched by shared clones. The material sequenced was blood T cells: a sorted CD56 or NKG2C T cell subset, CD4+ or CD8+ T cells, or bulk PBMC T cells (not recorded which). The CDR3 in this case is CASSRSEMGTQYF.